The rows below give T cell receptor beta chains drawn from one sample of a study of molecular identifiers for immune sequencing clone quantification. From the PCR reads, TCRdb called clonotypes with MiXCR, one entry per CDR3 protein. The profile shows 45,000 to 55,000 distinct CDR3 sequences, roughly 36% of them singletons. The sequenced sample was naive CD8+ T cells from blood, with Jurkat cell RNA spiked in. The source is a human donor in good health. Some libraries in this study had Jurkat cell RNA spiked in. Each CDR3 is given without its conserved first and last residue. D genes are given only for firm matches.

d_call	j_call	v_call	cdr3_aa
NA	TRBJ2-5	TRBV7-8	ASSLGGRWQETQY
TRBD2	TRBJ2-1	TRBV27	ASSVTSGRASEQF
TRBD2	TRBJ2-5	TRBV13	ASSWRLAGGWETQY
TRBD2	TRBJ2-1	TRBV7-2	ASSLITSGRGEQF
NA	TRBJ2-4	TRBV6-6	ASSYSFYEDPENIQY
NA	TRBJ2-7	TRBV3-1	ASSQDSADYYEQY
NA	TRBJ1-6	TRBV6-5	ASSYSGLNSPLH
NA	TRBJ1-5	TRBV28	ASRVGNQPQH
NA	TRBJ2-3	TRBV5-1	ASSLVQGSLDTQY
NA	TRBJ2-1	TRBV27	ASSPGAHEQL
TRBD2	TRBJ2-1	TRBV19	ASNLGGSNNEQF
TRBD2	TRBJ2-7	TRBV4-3	ASSPGLAGVPYEQY
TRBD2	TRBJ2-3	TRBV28	ASSFPKTSGNTDTQY
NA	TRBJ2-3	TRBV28	ASSKTGFLTDTQY
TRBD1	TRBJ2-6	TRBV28	ASSHTGTGAEANVLT
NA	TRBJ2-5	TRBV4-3	ASSRGERRETQY
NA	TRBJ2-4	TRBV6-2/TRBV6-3	ASCYQNIQY
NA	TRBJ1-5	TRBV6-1	ASSEEVGGTRYQPQH
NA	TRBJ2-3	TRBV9	ASSVAGSSNPTDTQY
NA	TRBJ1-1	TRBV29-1	SVEVGGTEAF
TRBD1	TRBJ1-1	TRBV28	ASRTVQGARITEAF
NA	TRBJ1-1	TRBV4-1	ASSQDLQGNTEAF
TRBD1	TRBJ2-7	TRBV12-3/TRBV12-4	ASSPYTALIGTGAYEQY
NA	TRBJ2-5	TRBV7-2	ASSPQGPGVS
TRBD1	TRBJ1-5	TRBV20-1	SATGQGNQPQH
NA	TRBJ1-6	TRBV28	ASRPYGNSPLH
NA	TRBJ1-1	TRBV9	ASSGVGAEAF
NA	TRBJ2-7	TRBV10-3	AISGLGASYEQY
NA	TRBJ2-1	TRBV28	ASSLIAGYNEQF
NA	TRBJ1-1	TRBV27	ASRGRGLEAF
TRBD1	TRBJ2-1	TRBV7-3	ASSLEGQGSYNEQF
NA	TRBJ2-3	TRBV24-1	ATSVNREADTQY
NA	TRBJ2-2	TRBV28	ASSFLPENTGELF
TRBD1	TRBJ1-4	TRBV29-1	SALEGGTGIREKLF
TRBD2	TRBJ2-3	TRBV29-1	SVGVWTRFSTDTQY
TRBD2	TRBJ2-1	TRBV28	ASSFLVVGTRLREQF
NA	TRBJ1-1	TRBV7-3	ASSQDGSPLLEAF
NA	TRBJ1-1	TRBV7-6	ASSALEGSTEAF
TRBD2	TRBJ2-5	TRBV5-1	ASSLRGTSIRQETQY
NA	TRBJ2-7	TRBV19	ASSSGRWYEQY
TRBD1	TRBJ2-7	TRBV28	ASSFSGGKVGY
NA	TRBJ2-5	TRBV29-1	SVGWGLDQETQY
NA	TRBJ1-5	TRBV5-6	ASRAWGNQPQH
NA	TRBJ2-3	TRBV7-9	AGSTNGRGADTQY
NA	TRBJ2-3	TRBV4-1	ASSQDPSATISTDTQY
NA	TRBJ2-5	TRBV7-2	ASSLGGRETETQY
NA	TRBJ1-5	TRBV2	ASSAVELDQPQH
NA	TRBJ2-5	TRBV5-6	AGSDRRTAWQETQY
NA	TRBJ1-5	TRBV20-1	SAQGQPNQPQH
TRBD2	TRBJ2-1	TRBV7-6	ASSSSSASGTSGSYEQF
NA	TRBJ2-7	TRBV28	ASSLGRPRHEQY
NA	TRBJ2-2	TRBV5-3	ASSLAGTLNTGELF
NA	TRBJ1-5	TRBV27	ASSLVGSTQPQH
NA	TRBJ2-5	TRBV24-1	ATSDLSGETQY
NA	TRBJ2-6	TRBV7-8	ASSILTGSGANVLT
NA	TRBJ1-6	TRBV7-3	ASSTGPYSPLH
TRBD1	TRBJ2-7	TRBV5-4	ASSITDRVSFEQY
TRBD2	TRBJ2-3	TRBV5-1	ASSETSGRAEGTDTQY
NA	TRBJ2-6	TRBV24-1	ATSDFRGSGANVLT
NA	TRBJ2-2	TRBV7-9	ALETVGELF